This T cell receptor (beta chain) was found in a study of T cell responses to AZD1222 COVID-19 vaccine. Regarding the study as a whole: Donors skewed white British and female; clonal diversity was possibly underestimated. Nearly half of the spike-specific TCRs reportedly recognize variant regions that carry no mutations. When two AZD1222 doses had been given, Spike-specific TCR breadth and depth rose.

Germline V lookup: CDR1 MNHEY, CDR2 SVGEGT. The CDR3 is 12 amino acids. The V end was cut by 3 bases, the J end by 11 bases, with 11 bases between. Remarks on this clone: The antigen remains unidentified.

TCRdb's table, derived via immunoSEQ multiplex PCR, lists solely in-frame clones and lacks some. Of roughly 200,000 clones listed, around 94% were seen once; the top ten hold roughly 4%. The clonotype originates from an adult who received the MenACWY meningococcal vaccine as a control. The input for sequencing was peripheral blood, taken 28 days after the second dose of the MenACWY control vaccine. V and J are TRBV6-2 or TRBV6-3 and TRBJ2-4; the D gene could be TRBD1 or TRBD2 (5 bases each). The CDR3 nucleotides read TGTGCCAGCAGTTATGGGACGGAGGTTCAGTACTTC. Residues: CASSYGTEVQYF.